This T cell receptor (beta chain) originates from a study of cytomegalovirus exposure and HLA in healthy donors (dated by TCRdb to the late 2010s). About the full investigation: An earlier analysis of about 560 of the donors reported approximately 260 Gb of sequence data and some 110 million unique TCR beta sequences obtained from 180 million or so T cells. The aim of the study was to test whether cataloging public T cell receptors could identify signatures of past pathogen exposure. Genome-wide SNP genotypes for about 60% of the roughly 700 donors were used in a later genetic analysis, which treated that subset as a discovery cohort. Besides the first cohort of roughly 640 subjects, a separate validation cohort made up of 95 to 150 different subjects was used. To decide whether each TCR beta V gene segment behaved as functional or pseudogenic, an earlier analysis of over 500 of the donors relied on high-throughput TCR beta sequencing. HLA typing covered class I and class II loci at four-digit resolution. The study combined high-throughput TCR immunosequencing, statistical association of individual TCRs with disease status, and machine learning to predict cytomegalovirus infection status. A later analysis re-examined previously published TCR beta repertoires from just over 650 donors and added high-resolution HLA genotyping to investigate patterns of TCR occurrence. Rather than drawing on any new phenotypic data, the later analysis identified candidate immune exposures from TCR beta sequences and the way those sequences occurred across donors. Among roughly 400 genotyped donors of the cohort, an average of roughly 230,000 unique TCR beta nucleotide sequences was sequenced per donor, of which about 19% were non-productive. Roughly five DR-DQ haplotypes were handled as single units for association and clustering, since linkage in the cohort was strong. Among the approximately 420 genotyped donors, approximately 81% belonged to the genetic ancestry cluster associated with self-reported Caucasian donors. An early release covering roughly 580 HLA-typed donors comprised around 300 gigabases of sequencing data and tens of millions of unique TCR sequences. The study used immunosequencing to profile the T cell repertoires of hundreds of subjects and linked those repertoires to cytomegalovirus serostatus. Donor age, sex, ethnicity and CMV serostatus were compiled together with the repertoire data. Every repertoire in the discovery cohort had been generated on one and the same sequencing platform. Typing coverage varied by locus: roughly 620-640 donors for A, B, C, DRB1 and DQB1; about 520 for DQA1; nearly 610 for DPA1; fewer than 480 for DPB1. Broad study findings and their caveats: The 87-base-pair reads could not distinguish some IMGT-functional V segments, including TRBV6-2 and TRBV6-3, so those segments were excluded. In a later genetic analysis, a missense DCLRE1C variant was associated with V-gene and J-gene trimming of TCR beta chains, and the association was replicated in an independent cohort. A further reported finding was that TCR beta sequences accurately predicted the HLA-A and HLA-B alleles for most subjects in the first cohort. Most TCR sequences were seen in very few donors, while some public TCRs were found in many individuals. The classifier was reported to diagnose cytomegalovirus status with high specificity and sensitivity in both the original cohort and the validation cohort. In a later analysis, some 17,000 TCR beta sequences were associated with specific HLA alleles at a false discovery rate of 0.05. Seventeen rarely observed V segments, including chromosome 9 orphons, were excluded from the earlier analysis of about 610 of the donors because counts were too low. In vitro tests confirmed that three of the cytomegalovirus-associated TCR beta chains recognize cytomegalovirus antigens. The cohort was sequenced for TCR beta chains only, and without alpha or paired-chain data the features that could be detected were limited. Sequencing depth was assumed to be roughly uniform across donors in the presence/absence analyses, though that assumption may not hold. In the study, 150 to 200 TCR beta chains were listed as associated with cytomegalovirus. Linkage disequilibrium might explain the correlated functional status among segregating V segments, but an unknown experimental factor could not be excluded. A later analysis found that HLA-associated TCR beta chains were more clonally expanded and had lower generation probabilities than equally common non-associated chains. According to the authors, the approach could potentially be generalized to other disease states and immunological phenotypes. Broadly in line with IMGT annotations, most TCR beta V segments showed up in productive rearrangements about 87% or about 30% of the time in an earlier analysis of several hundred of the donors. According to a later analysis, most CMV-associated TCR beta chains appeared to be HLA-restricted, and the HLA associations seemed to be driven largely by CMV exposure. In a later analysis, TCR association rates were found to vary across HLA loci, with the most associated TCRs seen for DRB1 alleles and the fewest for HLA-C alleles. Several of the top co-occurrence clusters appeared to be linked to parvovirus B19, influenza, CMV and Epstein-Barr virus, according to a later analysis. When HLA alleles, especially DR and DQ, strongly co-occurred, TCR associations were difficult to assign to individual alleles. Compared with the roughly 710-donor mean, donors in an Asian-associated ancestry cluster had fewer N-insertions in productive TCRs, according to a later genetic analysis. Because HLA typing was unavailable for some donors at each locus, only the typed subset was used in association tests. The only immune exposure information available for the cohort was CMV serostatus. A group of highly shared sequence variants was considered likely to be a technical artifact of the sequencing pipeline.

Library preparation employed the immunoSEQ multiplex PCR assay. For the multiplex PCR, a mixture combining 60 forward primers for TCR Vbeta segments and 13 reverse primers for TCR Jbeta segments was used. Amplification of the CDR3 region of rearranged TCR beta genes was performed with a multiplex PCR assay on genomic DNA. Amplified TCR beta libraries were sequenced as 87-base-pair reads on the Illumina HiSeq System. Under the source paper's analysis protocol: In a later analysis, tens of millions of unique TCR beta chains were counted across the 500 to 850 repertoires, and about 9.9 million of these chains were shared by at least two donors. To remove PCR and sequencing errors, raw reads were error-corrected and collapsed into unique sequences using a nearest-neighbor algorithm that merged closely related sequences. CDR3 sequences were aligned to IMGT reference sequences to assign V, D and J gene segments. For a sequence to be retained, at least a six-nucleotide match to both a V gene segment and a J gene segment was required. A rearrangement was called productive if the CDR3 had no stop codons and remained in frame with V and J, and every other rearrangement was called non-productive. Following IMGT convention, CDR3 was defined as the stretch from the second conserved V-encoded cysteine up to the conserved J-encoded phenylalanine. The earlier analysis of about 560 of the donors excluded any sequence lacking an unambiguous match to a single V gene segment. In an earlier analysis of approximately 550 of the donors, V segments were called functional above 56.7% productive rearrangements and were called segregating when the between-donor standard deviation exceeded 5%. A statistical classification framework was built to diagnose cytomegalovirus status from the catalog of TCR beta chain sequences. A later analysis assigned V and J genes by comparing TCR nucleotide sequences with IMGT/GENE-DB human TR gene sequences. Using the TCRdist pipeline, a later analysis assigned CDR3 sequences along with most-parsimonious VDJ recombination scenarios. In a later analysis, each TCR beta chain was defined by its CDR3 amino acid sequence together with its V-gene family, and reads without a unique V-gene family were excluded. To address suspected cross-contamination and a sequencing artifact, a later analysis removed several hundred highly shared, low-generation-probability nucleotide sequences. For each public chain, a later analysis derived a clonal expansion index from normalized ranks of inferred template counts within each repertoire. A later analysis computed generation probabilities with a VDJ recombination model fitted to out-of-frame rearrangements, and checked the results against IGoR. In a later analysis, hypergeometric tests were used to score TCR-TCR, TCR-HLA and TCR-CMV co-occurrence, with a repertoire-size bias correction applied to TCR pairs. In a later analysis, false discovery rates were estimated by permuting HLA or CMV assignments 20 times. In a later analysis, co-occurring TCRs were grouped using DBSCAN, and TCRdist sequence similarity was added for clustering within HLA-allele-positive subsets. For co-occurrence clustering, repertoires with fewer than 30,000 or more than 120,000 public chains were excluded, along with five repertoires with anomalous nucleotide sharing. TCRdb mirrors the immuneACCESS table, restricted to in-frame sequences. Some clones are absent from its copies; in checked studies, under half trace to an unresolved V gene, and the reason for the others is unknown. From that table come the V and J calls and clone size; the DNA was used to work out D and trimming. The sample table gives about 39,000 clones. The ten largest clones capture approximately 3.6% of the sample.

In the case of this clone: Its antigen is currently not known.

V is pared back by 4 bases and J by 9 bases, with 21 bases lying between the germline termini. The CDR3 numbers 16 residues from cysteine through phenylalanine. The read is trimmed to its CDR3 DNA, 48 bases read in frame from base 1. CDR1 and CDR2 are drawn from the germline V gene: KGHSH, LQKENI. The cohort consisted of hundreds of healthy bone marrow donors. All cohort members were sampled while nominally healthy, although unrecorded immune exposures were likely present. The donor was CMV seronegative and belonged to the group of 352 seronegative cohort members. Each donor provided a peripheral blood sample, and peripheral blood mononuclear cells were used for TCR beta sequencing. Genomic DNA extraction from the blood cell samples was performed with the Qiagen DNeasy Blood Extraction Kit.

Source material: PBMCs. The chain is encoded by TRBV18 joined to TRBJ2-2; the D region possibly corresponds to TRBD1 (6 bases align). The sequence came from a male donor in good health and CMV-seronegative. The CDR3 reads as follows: CASSRTASILYRELFF. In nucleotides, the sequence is TGTGCCAGCTCACGGACAGCGAGTATCTTATATCGGGAGCTGTTTTTT. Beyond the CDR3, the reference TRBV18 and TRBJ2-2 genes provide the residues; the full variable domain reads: NAGVMQNPRHLVRRRGQEARLRCSPMKGHSHVYWYRQLPEEGLKFMVYLQKENIIDESGMPKERFSAEFPKEGPSILRIQQVVRGDSAAYFCASSRTASILYRELFFGEGSRLTVL.